This T cell receptor beta chain is from a study of cytomegalovirus exposure and HLA in healthy donors. Study-wide findings and caveats: Exclusion applied to some V segments, including TRBV6-2 and TRBV6-3, as they were indistinguishable.

Remarks on this clone: The antigen remains undetermined.

The CDR3 totals 13 residues. With 7 bases removed from V and 1 base from J, the gap between germline ends came to 11 bases. Germline CDR1 reads SGHRS; CDR2 reads YFSETQ. PCR involved 60 Vbeta and 13 Jbeta primers. Clones were sequenced by immunoSEQ multiplex PCR, and TCRdb holds only the in-frame ones, with some missing. The table lists some 130,000 clones, more than 65% of them singletons. V is TRBV5-1 and J is TRBJ1-1; D may be TRBD1 (5 bases). The TCR originated in a male donor in good health and CMV-seropositive. Source material: PBMCs. CDR3: CASGAQSNTEAFF. The CDR3 bases are TGCGCCAGCGGGGCACAGTCGAACACTGAAGCTTTCTTT.